These 8 T cell receptor beta chains came from one sample sequenced in a study of blood T cell repertoires in COVID-19. The assay was immunoSEQ multiplex PCR, and TCRdb's table has in-frame clones only and misses some. Of about 170,000 clones listed, around 88% are singletons. Sequenced: peripheral blood. Every receptor here comes from a woman aged 70 to 79 who had recovered from COVID-19.

The DNA of the CDR3 is TGTGCCAGCAGTTTGGTAGCCTCTGGAAACACCATATATTTT. Protein product: CASSLVASGNTIYF. V is TRBV28 and J is TRBJ1-3, with no clear D. CDR1 is MDHEN, CDR2 SYDVKM, per germline. The CDR3 runs to 14 residues. V lost 3 bases, J lost 0 bases, and 6 bases lay in between.

V is TRBV18 and J is TRBJ1-2; 8 bases line up with TRBD1. Per the germline V gene, CDR1 is KGHSH and CDR2 is LQKENI. V lost 3 bases to trimming and J lost 2 bases; unmatched junction nucleotides: 2. The CDR3 has 14 amino acids. CDR3 in DNA: TGTGCCAGCTCACCGAGGACAGGGAACTATGGCTACACCTTC. It encodes CASSPRTGNYGYTF. Based on the CDR3 plus reference TRBV18 and TRBJ1-2, the full variable domain is NAGVMQNPRHLVRRRGQEARLRCSPMKGHSHVYWYRQLPEEGLKFMVYLQKENIIDESGMPKERFSAEFPKEGPSILRIQQVVRGDSAAYFCASSPRTGNYGYTFGSGTRLTVV.

CDR3 nucleotides: TGTGCCAGCAACCCCCGGGACACAGATACGCAGTATTTT. Amino acids: CASNPRDTDTQYF. The rearrangement links TRBV28 to TRBJ2-3, with D possibly matching TRBD2 (5 bases). In germline, CDR1 is MDHEN, CDR2 SYDVKM. The V end was cut by 7 bases, the J end by 2 bases, with 10 bases between. The CDR3 is 13 amino acids.

J is TRBJ1-1 and V is TRBV4-3; D gene unclear. Germline CDR1 and CDR2: LGHNA and YSLEER. Trimming left V 0 bases short and J 0 bases short, with 8 bases between. The CDR3 totals 15 residues. The CDR3 coding sequence is TGCGCCAGCAGCCAAGAGAGGCAGCTGAACACTGAAGCTTTCTTT. Its translation: CASSQERQLNTEAFF.

The rearrangement links TRBV18 to TRBJ1-5; D possibly corresponds to TRBD1 (6 bases). V lost 2 bases and J 0 bases, leaving 8 bases between the germline ends. This CDR3 contains 15 residues. Germline loops: CDR1 KGHSH, CDR2 LQKENI. This CDR3 reads CASSPGTPSNQPQHF. For the CDR3, the DNA is TGTGCCAGCTCACCAGGGACACCTAGCAATCAGCCCCAGCATTTT.

This chain uses TRBV20-1 with TRBJ1-1; maybe TRBD1 (5 bases). V was trimmed by 5 bases and J by 5 bases, leaving 9 bases between them. This CDR3 is 11 amino acids long. Looked up from germline, CDR1 is DFQATT and CDR2 is SNEGSKA (reference sequence). The CDR3 spells CSAGGETEAFF. The CDR3 DNA is TGCAGTGCTGGGGGGGAGACTGAAGCTTTCTTT.

The CDR3 bases are TGTGCCAGCAGTCCCGAGGGGGCCTGGGTCCTGACTTTC. Its translation: CASSPEGAWVLTF. The chain uses TRBV12-3 or TRBV12-4 and TRBJ2-6; 7 nucleotides agree with TRBD1. The CDR3 loop spans 13 amino acids. The ends lost 5 bases at V and 13 bases at J; junction bases unmatched: 8.

The CDR3 sequence is CASSPPSGQRYEQYF. The CDR3, as DNA: TGTGCCAGCTCACCACCGTCGGGACAAAGATACGAGCAGTACTTC. The chain employs TRBV18 and TRBJ2-7; D is perhaps TRBD1 (6 bases). Deletions cut 0 bases from V and 4 bases from J, with 13 bases between. Germline values: CDR1 KGHSH, CDR2 LQKENI. The CDR3 spans 15 residues.